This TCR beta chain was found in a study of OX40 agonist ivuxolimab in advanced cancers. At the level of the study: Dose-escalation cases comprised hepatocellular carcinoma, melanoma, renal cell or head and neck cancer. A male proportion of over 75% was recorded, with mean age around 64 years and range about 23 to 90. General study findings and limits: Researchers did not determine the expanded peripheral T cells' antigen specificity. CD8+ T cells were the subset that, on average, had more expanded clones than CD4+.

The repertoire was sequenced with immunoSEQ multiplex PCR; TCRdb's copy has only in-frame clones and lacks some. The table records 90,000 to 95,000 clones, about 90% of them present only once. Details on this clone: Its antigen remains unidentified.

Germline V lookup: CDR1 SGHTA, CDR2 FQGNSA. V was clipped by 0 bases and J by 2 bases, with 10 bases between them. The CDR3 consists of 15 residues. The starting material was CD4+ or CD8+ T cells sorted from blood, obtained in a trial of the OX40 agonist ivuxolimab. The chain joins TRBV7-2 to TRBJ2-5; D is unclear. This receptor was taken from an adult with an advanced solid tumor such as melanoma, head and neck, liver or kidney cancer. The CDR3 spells CASSLARLTQETQYF. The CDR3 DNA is TGTGCCAGCAGCTTAGCGCGGTTAACTCAAGAGACCCAGTACTTC.